The clone carrying this TCR beta chain was detected a few times. Its antigen is unknown. This entry belongs to a study of T cells after yellow fever vaccination. Germline V lookup: CDR1 SEHNR, CDR2 FQNEAQ (reference sequence). V dropped 5 bases and J dropped 9 bases, with 10 bases sitting between them. The CDR3 runs 12 residues. TCR cDNA, made by 5'RACE template switching, carried an added universal primer site and UMIs. A single record per CDR3 protein comes from TCRdb applying MiXCR to the 5' RACE reads. The data contain about 53,000 distinct CDR3 sequences, roughly 7.4% of them singletons. Broader study findings: The booster response re-showed most primary clones: 95% to 96% CD4, more than 70% CD8.

The sequence came from a man aged 18 to 35 who received the YFV17D yellow fever vaccine. The sample in question was CD8+ T cells sorted from PBMCs, obtained on the day of the first yellow fever vaccination. The chain combines TRBV7-9 with TRBJ2-2, with D perhaps assigned TRBD1 or TRBD2 (5 bases each). The CDR3 DNA reads TGTGCCAGCAGCCCGGGGCCGCGGGAGCTGTTTTTT. Translating it yields CASSPGPRELFF. The whole variable domain, remainder taken from reference TRBV7-9 and TRBJ2-2, is DTGVSQNPRHKITKRGQNVTFRCDPISEHNRLYWYRQTLGQGPEFLTYFQNEAQLEKSRLLSDRFSAERPKGSFSTLEIQRTEQGDSAMYLCASSPGPRELFFGEGSRLTVL.